The present T cell receptor (beta chain) was sequenced within a study of shared clonotypes between healthy human individuals. Assay execution took place at the deep level. In the source study's methods: Filtering differed since immunoSEQ provided only junctions, with no quality scores. Only in-frame clones appear in the TCRdb table, and some are missing; sequencing was by immunoSEQ multiplex PCR. Clone size and the V and J calls come from that table; the DNA yielded D and trimming. Of approximately 2.4 million clones listed, 95% are singletons. Comments on this clone: The target antigen is unknown.

Regarding the study as a whole: In this cohort, only blood was sampled, and tissue repertoires likely differ. It was expected that sequencing depth would affect clonotype sharing among donors.

With V trimmed by 4 bases and J by 2 bases, 3 bases remained unmatched. Per germline, CDR1 LGHNA and CDR2 YSLEER. This CDR3 comprises 14 residues. This TCR was sampled from a young man in good health. The material sequenced was naive CD4+ T cells sorted from blood. Regarding subset: CD45RA+ positively selected. The chain employs TRBV4-3 and TRBJ1-1; 8 bases map to TRBD1. The CDR3 loop is CASSLGQVNTEAFF. The CDR3 DNA follows: TGCGCCAGCAGCCTGGGACAGGTCAACACTGAAGCTTTCTTT.